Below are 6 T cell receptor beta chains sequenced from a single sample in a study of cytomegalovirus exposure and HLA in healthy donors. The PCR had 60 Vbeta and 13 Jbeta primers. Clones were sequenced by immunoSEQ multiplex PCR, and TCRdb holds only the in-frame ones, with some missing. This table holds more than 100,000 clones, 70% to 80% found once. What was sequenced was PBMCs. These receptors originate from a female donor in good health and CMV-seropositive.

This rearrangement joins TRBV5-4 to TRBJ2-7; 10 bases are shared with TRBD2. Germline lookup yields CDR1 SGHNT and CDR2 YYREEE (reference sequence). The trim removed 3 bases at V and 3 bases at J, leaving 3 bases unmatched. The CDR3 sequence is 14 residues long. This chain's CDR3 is CASSYRTSGYEQYF. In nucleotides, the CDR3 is TGTGCCAGCAGCTACCGGACTAGCGGCTACGAGCAGTACTTC.

CDR3 sequence: CASSFPGQGYEQYF. The DNA for the CDR3 is TGCGCCAGCAGCTTCCCGGGACAGGGATACGAGCAGTACTTC. V gene TRBV5-1 combines with J gene TRBJ2-5, with 9 bases lining up with TRBD1. The better agreement between TRBJ2-7 and the DNA end casts doubt on the J call. Looked up from germline, CDR1 is SGHRS and CDR2 is YFSETQ. The CDR3 spans 14 residues.

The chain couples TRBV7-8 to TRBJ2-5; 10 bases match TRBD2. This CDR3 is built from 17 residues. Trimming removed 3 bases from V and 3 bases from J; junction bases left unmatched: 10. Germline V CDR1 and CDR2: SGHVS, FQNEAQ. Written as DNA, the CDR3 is TGTGCCAGCAGCTTCCCTGCTAGCGGGGGCCTCAAAGAGACCCAGTACTTC. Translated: CASSFPASGGLKETQYF.

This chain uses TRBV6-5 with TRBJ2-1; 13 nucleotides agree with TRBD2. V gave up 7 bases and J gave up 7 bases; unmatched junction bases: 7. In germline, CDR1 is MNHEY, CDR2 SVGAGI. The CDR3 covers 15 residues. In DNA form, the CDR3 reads TGTGCCAGCAACCGACTAGCGGGGGGACTAAATGAGCAGTTCTTC. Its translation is CASNRLAGGLNEQFF.

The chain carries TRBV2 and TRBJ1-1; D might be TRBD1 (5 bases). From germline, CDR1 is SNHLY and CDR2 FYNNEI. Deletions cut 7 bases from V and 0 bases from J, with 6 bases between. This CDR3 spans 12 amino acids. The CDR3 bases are TGTGCCAGCAACAGGATGAACACTGAAGCTTTCTTT. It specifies CASNRMNTEAFF.

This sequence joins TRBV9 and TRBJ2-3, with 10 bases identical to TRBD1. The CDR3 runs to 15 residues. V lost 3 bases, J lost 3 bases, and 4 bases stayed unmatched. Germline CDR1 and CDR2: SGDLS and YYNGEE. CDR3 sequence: CASSGQGAETDTQYF. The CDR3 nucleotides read TGTGCCAGCAGCGGACAGGGGGCTGAAACAGATACGCAGTATTTT.